The 30 T cell receptor beta chains in this list originate from one sample, sequenced in a study of blood T cells in healthy people across ages. The authors ran a second PCR of about 7 to 11 cycles using a sample-barcoded 5' primer and a J-beta primer mix. TCRdb used MiXCR to reprocess the 5' RACE reads, holding one entry per CDR3 protein. The sample lists hundreds of thousands of distinct CDR3 sequences, around three fifths seen once, with over 30% in the top ten. Sequencing was carried out using blood. Every receptor here comes from a man aged 60 to 75 in good health.

This clonotype appeared a few times. The chain links TRBV29-1 to TRBJ2-1; 12 nucleotides line up with TRBD2. The CDR3 has 15 amino acids. The V segment lost 7 bases and the J segment 0 bases; nucleotides outside the gene matches: 4. Germline V CDR1 and CDR2: SQVTM, ANQGSEA. As DNA, the CDR3 is TGCAGCGCCGCTAGCGGGGGGGACTCCTACAATGAGCAGTTCTTC. The encoded protein is CSAASGGDSYNEQFF.

The chain has TRBV5-1 and TRBJ2-3; 12 bases map to TRBD2. With V trimmed by 0 bases and J by 5 bases, 7 bases remained unmatched. There are 17 residues in the CDR3. Germline V gives CDR1 SGHRS, CDR2 YFSETQ. Here the CDR3 DNA reads TGCGCCAGCAGCTTGGCGCTAGCGGGGGGGCGTCAAGATACGCAGTATTTT. Translating gives CASSLALAGGRQDTQYF.

The V call is TRBV20-1, the J call TRBJ1-1, with unresolved D. There are 15 residues in the CDR3. V lost 0 bases, J lost 3 bases, and 14 bases lay in between. The germline V gene has CDR1 DFQATT and CDR2 SNEGSKA (reference sequence). CDR3 nucleotides: TGCAGTGCTAGAGATCTCCGGGATTTCGACACTGAAGCTTTCTTT. Translation: CSARDLRDFDTEAFF.

This clonotype is a singleton in its sample. The chain employs TRBV5-5 and TRBJ1-5; no firm D call. Trimming stripped 0 bases from V and 7 bases from J, with 8 bases between. This CDR3 has 13 amino acids. CDR1 SGHKS and CDR2 YYEKEE come from the germline V gene (reference sequence). The CDR3: CASSLASGQPQHF. CDR3 bases: TGTGCCAGCAGCTTGGCTAGCGGGCAGCCCCAGCATTTT.

This clonotype was seen a single time. This sequence joins TRBV2 and TRBJ1-1; D perhaps matches TRBD1 (6 bases). The V end lost 4 bases, the J end lost 3 bases, and 9 bases lay between the germline ends. CDR1 and CDR2 from the germline V gene are SNHLY and FYNNEI. This CDR3 spans 13 amino acids. The CDR3 DNA follows: TGTGCCAGCAGTGGGGAGGGGGACACTGAAGCTTTCTTT. As protein: CASSGEGDTEAFF.

The chain uses TRBV7-9 and TRBJ2-1, with unresolved D. This CDR3 has 14 residues. Trimming removed 0 bases at V and 10 bases at J, with 13 bases between. CDR1 and CDR2 from the germline V gene are SEHNR and FQNEAQ (reference sequence). CDR3 residues: CASSLALLDGEQFF. CDR3 coding DNA: TGTGCCAGCAGCTTAGCCCTCCTGGACGGCGAGCAGTTCTTC.

As for this clonotype: This sequence may be a read error, since a much larger clone differs from it by one base. The V gene is TRBV18, the J gene TRBJ2-3; D possibly uses TRBD1 or TRBD2 (5 bases each). The CDR3 has 16 amino acids. V shed 4 bases and J shed 3 bases, with 17 bases lying between them. CDR1 and CDR2 from the germline V gene are KGHSH and LQKENI. The CDR3 coding sequence is TGTGCCAGCTCACGCTTGGCCGGGACCTTTACAGATACGCAGTATTTT. It translates to CASSRLAGTFTDTQYF.

This chain links TRBV20-1 with TRBJ2-1; 11 bases align to TRBD1. The J call may be wrong; the DNA end is better matched by TRBJ2-7. Germline-derived CDR1 and CDR2 are DFQATT and SNEGSKA (reference sequence). The CDR3 sequence is 17 residues long. The CDR3 DNA sequence: TGCAGTGCTAGAGATTGGGTCCGGGACAGGGGGAACAATGAGCAGTACTTC. Its protein is CSARDWVRDRGNNEQYF.

In its sample, this clonotype was seen a few times. The rearrangement joins TRBV3-1 to TRBJ2-5; 8 bases match TRBD2. V shed 0 bases and J 4 bases; nucleotides not matched to a gene: 4. The CDR3 has 15 amino acids. Germline V CDR1 and CDR2: LGHDT, YNNKEL (reference sequence). The CDR3 DNA sequence: TGTGCCAGCAGCCAAGACCCGACTAGCGCAGAGACCCAGTACTTC. Its protein product is CASSQDPTSAETQYF.

The chain employs TRBV29-1 and TRBJ1-4, with unresolved D. CDR1 is SQVTM, CDR2 ANQGSEA, per germline. This CDR3 has 10 amino acids. V lost 7 bases and J 4 bases, leaving 4 bases between the germline ends. The CDR3 protein is CSARNEKLFF. The CDR3 DNA reads as TGCAGCGCCCGTAATGAAAAACTGTTTTTT.

With respect to this clonotype: Compared with germline, one end of the junction differs, possibly owing to a read error. This chain connects TRBV5-1 to TRBJ1-4; maybe TRBD1 (5 bases). CDR3 length: 16 amino acids. Germline values: CDR1 SGHRS, CDR2 YFSETQ. CDR3 DNA: TGCGCCAGCAGCGGCACAGGCGTAACAACTAATGAAATACTGTTTTTT. Residues: CASSGTGVTTNEILFF.

The gene calls are TRBV12-3 or TRBV12-4 and TRBJ2-5; D is ambiguous. The DNA end lines up better with TRBJ2-7; the J call may be wrong. The CDR3 runs to 12 residues. The CDR3 region has the DNA TGTGCCAGCAGACGGACCACTTACGAGCAGTACTTC. Translated: CASRRTTYEQYF.

The sample holds a few counts of this clonotype. The J gene is TRBJ2-5, the V gene TRBV27; 9 positions agree with TRBD1. The V gene's germline CDR1 is MNHEY and CDR2 SMNVEV (reference sequence). The CDR3 contains 15 residues. The J segment lost 2 bases and the V segment lost 3 bases, leaving 4 bases of the junction unmatched. The CDR3 is CASSFGTGRQETQYF. The CDR3 coding sequence is TGTGCCAGCAGTTTTGGGACAGGGAGACAAGAGACCCAGTACTTC.

This clonotype came up once. In nucleotides, the CDR3 is TGTGCCAGCAGCTCTTACCCCGGGACAGGGTATAGGGGTGAGCAGTTCTTC. It yields the protein CASSSYPGTGYRGEQFF. The V and J genes are TRBV7-9 and TRBJ2-1; 9 bases match TRBD1. This CDR3 spans 17 amino acids. Germline lookup yields CDR1 SEHNR and CDR2 FQNEAQ (reference sequence). V was pared by 4 bases and J by 9 bases, with 16 bases of the junction left unmatched.

This clonotype was counted a few times. This chain joins TRBV5-1 and TRBJ2-5; 7 bases are a match to TRBD1. The CDR3 totals 16 residues. V was clipped by 2 bases and J by 2 bases; unmatched bases: 9. The germline V gene has CDR1 SGHRS and CDR2 YFSETQ. The CDR3 region has the DNA TGCGCCAGCAGCTTAGGACAGGCCAACAATCAAGAGACCCAGTACTTC. It specifies CASSLGQANNQETQYF.

This clonotype appeared a few times. Here the CDR3 reads CASRREGSSYEQYF. Written as DNA, the CDR3 is TGTGCCAGCAGGCGGGAGGGAAGCTCCTACGAGCAGTACTTC. The V and J genes are TRBV6-5 and TRBJ2-7, with 9 bases that match TRBD2. The junction had 3 bases not matched to a gene; V was cut back by 6 bases and J by 0 bases. The CDR3 has 14 residues. Germline lookup yields CDR1 MNHEY and CDR2 SVGAGI.

The CDR3 loop reads CASSLTSTGAEQYF. CDR3 sequence (DNA): TGCGCCAGCAGCCTAACCTCAACAGGGGCGGAGCAGTACTTC. The chain combines TRBV5-1 with TRBJ2-5, with 7 bases fitting TRBD1. CDR1 SGHRS and CDR2 YFSETQ come from the germline V gene. The ends lost 4 bases at V and 11 bases at J; junction bases unmatched: 14. This CDR3 spans 14 amino acids.

The chain is built from TRBV11-1 and TRBJ2-1, with 10 positions matching TRBD2. Germline V gene sequence: CDR1 SGHAT, CDR2 FQDESV (reference sequence). V dropped 1 base and J dropped 7; count of bases not matched to a gene: 7. The CDR3 runs to 16 residues. CDR3 amino acids: CASSLVGLAAINEQFF. CDR3 nucleotides: TGTGCCAGCAGCTTAGTTGGACTAGCGGCCATAAATGAGCAGTTCTTC.

This clonotype was detected only a few times. The chain uses TRBV5-1 and TRBJ1-4, with D possibly being TRBD1 (5 bases). Trimming took off 4 bases at V and 7 bases at J, with 17 bases between the two ends. CDR3 length: 15 residues. Germline loops: CDR1 SGHRS, CDR2 YFSETQ. CDR3 DNA: TGCGCCAGCAGCAACACAGGAGAGGGTGGTGAAAAACTGTTTTTT. Translation: CASSNTGEGGEKLFF.

The genes are TRBV29-1 and TRBJ2-5; D is possibly TRBD1 (6 bases). Looked up from germline, CDR1 is SQVTM and CDR2 is ANQGSEA. The CDR3 is 14 residues long. V was pared by 7 bases and J by 1 base, with 16 bases between. In DNA, the CDR3 is TGCAGCGCTGGGACGACAGGTCTCCAAGAGACCCAGTACTTC. Encoded protein: CSAGTTGLQETQYF.

This rearrangement joins TRBV19 to TRBJ2-1; weak D call: TRBD2 (5 bases). Between the trimmed V and J ends, which lost 9 bases and 7 bases, there was a span of 13 bases. The germline V gene has CDR1 LNHDA and CDR2 SQIVND (reference sequence). The CDR3 sequence is 12 residues long. As DNA, the CDR3 is TGTGCCAGCACTAGTTCGGTGAATGAGCAGTTCTTC. Translating it yields CASTSSVNEQFF.

This clonotype was detected a few times. The chain recombines TRBV10-3 with TRBJ2-7; 8 nucleotides line up with TRBD2. The CDR3 extends over 13 amino acids. Germline lookup yields CDR1 ENHRY and CDR2 SYGVKD. J lost 3 bases, V lost 2 bases, and 0 bases had no gene match. CDR3 sequence reads: CAISESGGYEQYF. CDR3 sequence (DNA): TGTGCCATCAGTGAGAGCGGGGGCTACGAGCAGTACTTC.

This clonotype was detected only a few times. V gene TRBV29-1 combines with J gene TRBJ2-3; D gene ambiguous. V was shortened by 4 bases and J by 4 bases, with 6 bases between the two germline ends. The CDR3 totals 11 residues. Germline values: CDR1 SQVTM, CDR2 ANQGSEA. The CDR3 reads CSVGIADTQYF. The CDR3 DNA follows: TGCAGCGTTGGAATAGCAGATACGCAGTATTTT.

Turning to this clonotype: This may be a read error, as it is one base from a much larger clone. This chain links TRBV28 with TRBJ2-5; no reliable D call. This CDR3 comprises 13 residues. Germline V CDR1 and CDR2: MDHEN, SYDVKM. The CDR3 DNA sequence: TGTGCCGGCAGTTTACTGCGGTCTCGGGCCCAGTACTTC. Protein sequence: CAGSLLRSRAQYF.

This clonotype was counted between two and nine times. The CDR3 loop is CATAGTVRPETQYF. In nucleotides, the CDR3 is TGTGCCACCGCCGGGACAGTTCGTCCAGAGACCCAGTACTTC. The V and J genes are TRBV24-1 and TRBJ2-5, with 7 nucleotides matching TRBD1. The CDR3 length is 14 residues. V was pared by 9 bases and J by 4 bases, with 10 bases of the junction left unmatched. The germline CDR1 and CDR2 sequences are KGHDR and SFDVKD.

The V call is TRBV11-2, the J call TRBJ2-5, with TRBD2 matching 11 bases. Germline CDR1 is SGHAT and CDR2 is FQNNGV. V lost 4 bases and J lost 11; bases outside the gene matches: 12. The CDR3 sequence is 15 residues long. For the CDR3, the DNA is TGTGCCAGCAGCTACCGGGCTAGCGGGGGGTATGAGCAGTACTTC. This sequence encodes CASSYRASGGYEQYF.

This chain joins TRBV20-1 and TRBJ1-5, with TRBD1 matching 7 bases. The CDR3 is made up of 16 amino acids. V was pared by 0 bases and J by 1 base, with 6 bases of the junction left unmatched. Germline V lookup: CDR1 DFQATT, CDR2 SNEGSKA (reference sequence). The CDR3 DNA is TGCAGTGCTAGAGATCGGGGAGGGGGCAGCAATCAGCCCCAGCATTTT. It encodes CSARDRGGGSNQPQHF.

This clonotype has just a few counts. CDR3 sequence reads: CASSYSSQGLAFF. The CDR3 DNA sequence: TGTGCCAGCAGTTACTCGTCGCAGGGGTTGGCTTTCTTT. The chain carries TRBV6-6 and TRBJ1-1; tentatively, D is TRBD1 (6 bases). This CDR3 has 13 amino acids. The V and J ends lost 0 bases and 11 bases respectively, with 13 bases between them. Germline values: CDR1 MNHNY, CDR2 SVGAGI (reference sequence).

The table lists this clonotype with a few counts. The V gene is TRBV5-1, the J gene TRBJ2-5; TRBD1 agrees at 8 bases. The CDR3 has 15 residues. After removal of 3 bases from V and 5 bases from J, the junction contained 9 bases not matched to a gene. Germline V CDR1 and CDR2: SGHRS, YFSETQ. CDR3 sequence reads: CASSSRTGGSETQYF. The CDR3 nucleotides are TGCGCCAGCAGCTCGAGAACAGGGGGATCCGAGACCCAGTACTTC.

The rearrangement uses TRBV20-1 and TRBJ2-3, with D uncertain. CDR3 size: 12 residues. The germline gives CDR1 DFQATT, CDR2 SNEGSKA (reference sequence). Trimming shortened V by 4 bases and J by 5 bases, and 10 bases separated the two germline ends. CDR3 nucleotides: TGCAGTGCTACCCCTGGTGGAGATACGCAGTATTTT. Its protein is CSATPGGDTQYF.